These 23 T cell receptor beta chains were sequenced from one sample in a study of shared clonotypes between healthy human individuals. Sequencing used immunoSEQ multiplex PCR; TCRdb keeps in-frame clones, though not all of them. The sample records 630,000 or so clones, roughly 98% being singletons. As defined, naive CD8 cells were CD45RO-negative and positively selected for CCR7, with terminally differentiated effector memory CD45RA+ cells excluded. Sequenced input: naive CD8+ T cells sorted from blood. The origin of the receptors is a man aged 25 to 45 in good health.

V usage is TRBV29-1 and J usage is TRBJ2-3; 8 bases map to TRBD2. This CDR3 contains 14 residues. The V segment lost 6 bases and the J segment 2 bases; nucleotides outside the gene matches: 7. Per the germline V gene, CDR1 is SQVTM and CDR2 is ANQGSEA. Here the CDR3 reads CSVVAGFATDTQYF. The CDR3 nucleotides are TGCAGCGTAGTAGCGGGATTCGCCACAGATACGCAGTATTTT.

This chain uses TRBV5-1 with TRBJ2-3; D is undetermined. The CDR3 covers 13 residues. Germline assignment: CDR1 SGHRS and CDR2 YFSETQ. The V end was cut by 0 bases, the J end by 5 bases, with 7 bases between. The CDR3 coding sequence is TGCGCCAGCAGCTTGGGTACGGGAGATACGCAGTATTTT. Encoded protein: CASSLGTGDTQYF.

CDR3 residues: CASSSGGGSETQYF. Here the CDR3 DNA reads TGCGCCAGCAGCTCGGGTGGGGGGTCGGAGACCCAGTACTTC. This chain uses TRBV5-1 with TRBJ2-5, with D maybe TRBD2 (6 bases). The CDR3 contains 14 residues. The germline CDR1 and CDR2 sequences are SGHRS and YFSETQ. V was pared by 3 bases and J by 5 bases, with 14 bases between.

The genes are TRBV7-2 and TRBJ2-3, with D unclear. Deletions cut 7 bases from V and 2 bases from J, with 16 bases between. Germline assignment: CDR1 SGHTA and CDR2 FQGNSA. The CDR3 sequence is 15 residues long. The CDR3, as DNA: TGTGCCAGCAACCCTAGTTCCCGGTTCACAGATACGCAGTATTTT. This gives the protein CASNPSSRFTDTQYF.

The chain uses TRBV11-2 and TRBJ2-2, with 7 bases aligning to TRBD1. The V and J ends lost 4 bases and 2 bases, in that order; junction bases with no gene match: 7. The germline V gene has CDR1 SGHAT and CDR2 FQNNGV. The CDR3 is 16 residues long. The CDR3 loop is CASSSGQVINTGELFF. The CDR3 DNA follows: TGTGCCAGCAGCTCAGGACAGGTGATAAACACCGGGGAGCTGTTTTTT. Drawing the rest from reference TRBV11-2 and TRBJ2-2, the complete variable domain is EAGVAQSPRYKIIEKRQSVAFWCNPISGHATLYWYQQILGQGPKLLIQFQNNGVVDDSQLPKDRFSAERLKGVDSTLKIQPAKLEDSAVYLCASSSGQVINTGELFFGEGSRLTVL.

This clone was seen once. The chain has TRBV10-3 and TRBJ2-1, with 9 bases fitting TRBD2. The trim removed 6 bases at V and 4 bases at J, leaving 7 bases unmatched. CDR1 is ENHRY and CDR2 is SYGVKD in the germline V gene. The CDR3 spans 15 residues. The CDR3 sequence is CAISDTSGLYNEQFF. CDR3 sequence (DNA): TGTGCCATCAGCGATACTAGCGGGTTGTACAATGAGCAGTTCTTC.

This clone showed up just once. This chain connects TRBV6-1 to TRBJ2-1; D may be TRBD1 or TRBD2 (5 bases each). CDR1 is MNHNS, CDR2 SASEGT, per germline. This CDR3 has 15 amino acids. Trimming shortened V by 1 base and J by 4 bases, and 11 bases separated the two germline ends. CDR3 nucleotide sequence: TGTGCCAGCAGTGAAGAAAACGGGGCATACAATGAGCAGTTCTTC. Translation: CASSEENGAYNEQFF.

The chain links TRBV29-1 to TRBJ2-1; TRBD1 matches at 9 bases. This CDR3 has 13 residues. The V segment lost 4 bases and the J segment 4 bases; nucleotides outside the gene matches: 2. CDR1 SQVTM and CDR2 ANQGSEA come from the germline V gene. CDR3 DNA: TGCAGCGTTGCGGGACAGGGATACAATGAGCAGTTCTTC. Amino acid sequence: CSVAGQGYNEQFF.

V is TRBV29-1 and J is TRBJ1-2, with 8 nucleotides matching TRBD1. With 2 bases clipped from V and 3 bases from J, the junction kept 8 bases outside the gene matches. Germline V gene data show CDR1 as SQVTM and CDR2 as ANQGSEA. This CDR3 is 15 amino acids long. In DNA, the CDR3 is TGCAGCGTTGAACCCCGGACAGGGATCCACTATGGCTACACCTTC. Amino acids: CSVEPRTGIHYGYTF.

J is TRBJ2-7 and V is TRBV27; perhaps TRBD2 as D (6 bases). Trimming removed 5 bases from V and 5 bases from J, with 22 bases in between. The CDR3 loop spans 16 amino acids. CDR1 and CDR2 (germline): MNHEY, SMNVEV (reference sequence). DNA of the CDR3: TGTGCCAGCAGTCCCCCGCCATGGAGGGCTACGGACGAGCAGTACTTC. This sequence encodes CASSPPPWRATDEQYF.

The rearrangement uses TRBV9 and TRBJ2-1; possibly TRBD1 for D (5 bases). In germline, CDR1 is SGDLS, CDR2 YYNGEE. Trimming shortened V by 3 bases and J by 4 bases, and 8 bases separated the two germline ends. This CDR3 comprises 13 residues. The chain's CDR3 is CASSDDRYNEQFF. Here the CDR3 DNA reads TGTGCCAGCAGCGACGACAGATACAATGAGCAGTTCTTC.

The chain links TRBV2 to TRBJ2-7; 7 nucleotides line up with TRBD1. The germline V gene has CDR1 SNHLY and CDR2 FYNNEI. The V and J ends lost 6 bases and 4 bases, in that order; junction bases with no gene match: 15. The CDR3 totals 16 residues. CDR3 sequence: CASRKSATGQLYEQYF. The CDR3 coding sequence is TGTGCCAGCAGAAAAAGCGCCACGGGACAGTTATACGAGCAGTACTTC.

This rearrangement joins TRBV27 to TRBJ2-7; 8 bases are shared with TRBD1. The germline CDR1 and CDR2 sequences are MNHEY and SMNVEV (reference sequence). The junction had 4 bases not matched to a gene; V was cut back by 3 bases and J by 6 bases. The CDR3 contains 13 residues. The CDR3 DNA is TGTGCCAGCAGTTTCGGGCAGGGGGCCGAGCAGTACTTC. Translating gives CASSFGQGAEQYF.

J is TRBJ2-1 and V is TRBV5-1; D call uncertain. The CDR3 covers 13 residues. Trimming removed 0 bases from V and 5 bases from J, with 6 bases in between. Germline CDR1 reads SGHRS; CDR2 reads YFSETQ. The CDR3 loop reads CASSLVENNEQFF. The DNA of the CDR3 is TGCGCCAGCAGCTTGGTCGAGAACAATGAGCAGTTCTTC.

CDR3 bases: TGTGCCAGCAGCCTTGGACAGGGGGCGCGTCGGGAGACCCAGTACTTC. This codes for CASSLGQGARRETQYF. This chain links TRBV28 with TRBJ2-5, with 11 nucleotides matching TRBD1. The germline V gene has CDR1 MDHEN and CDR2 SYDVKM. CDR3 length: 16 amino acids. The V gene end was trimmed by 6 bases and the J gene end by 5 bases; junction bases not matched to a gene: 11.

The rearrangement uses TRBV5-8 and TRBJ2-1, with 8 positions matching TRBD2. The germline V gene has CDR1 SGHTS and CDR2 YDEGEE. Trimming cost V 0 bases and J 6 bases; bases outside gene matches: 11. The CDR3 is made up of 17 amino acids. The CDR3 region is CASSLAIGIAGFNEQFF. CDR3 DNA sequence: TGTGCCAGCAGCTTGGCGATTGGAATAGCGGGATTCAATGAGCAGTTCTTC.

This sequence joins TRBV4-3 and TRBJ1-5; no clear D gene. V was pared by 0 bases and J by 8 bases, with 20 bases between. The CDR3 is 17 residues long. In germline, CDR1 is LGHNA, CDR2 YSLEER. CDR3 sequence: CASSQDIQASIVEPQHF. CDR3 DNA sequence: TGCGCCAGCAGCCAAGATATCCAGGCCTCTATTGTAGAGCCCCAGCATTTT.

The V gene is TRBV18, the J gene TRBJ2-4; 7 bases align to TRBD1. J lost 0 bases, V lost 5 bases, and 4 bases had no gene match. CDR3 length equals 15 residues. Germline V gene lookup returns CDR1 KGHSH and CDR2 LQKENI. CDR3 nucleotide sequence: TGTGCCAGCTCAGGGACAGATCTAGCCAAAAACATTCAGTACTTC. Its protein product is CASSGTDLAKNIQYF.

This chain links TRBV7-6 with TRBJ1-5, with D possibly matching TRBD1 (5 bases). There are 13 residues in the CDR3. Germline V gene lookup returns CDR1 SGHVS and CDR2 FNYEAQ. With 5 bases removed from V and 5 bases from J, the gap between germline ends came to 10 bases. CDR3 region: CASSHGQYQPQHF. The CDR3 DNA follows: TGTGCCAGCAGCCACGGACAATATCAGCCCCAGCATTTT.

The chain is built from TRBV4-1 and TRBJ2-7; D could derive from TRBD1 or TRBD2 (5 bases each). Trimming took off 4 bases at V and 2 bases at J, with 21 bases between the two ends. CDR3 length equals 17 residues. Germline lookup yields CDR1 MGHRA and CDR2 YSYEKL. The CDR3 sequence: CASSLTGTVNSPYEQYF. DNA of the CDR3: TGCGCCAGCAGCCTCACCGGGACGGTCAATTCTCCCTACGAGCAGTACTTC.

V usage is TRBV11-3 and J usage is TRBJ2-1, with TRBD2 matching 7 bases. CDR3 size: 15 residues. Unmatched junction bases numbered 8, after V lost 2 bases and J lost 7 bases. Germline values: CDR1 SGHNT, CDR2 YENEEA. The CDR3 coding sequence is TGTGCCAGCAGCTTATTCAGCGGGACTTTTAATGAGCAGTTCTTC. This translates into CASSLFSGTFNEQFF. The variable domain in full, with the rest retrieved from reference TRBV11-3 and TRBJ2-1, is EAGVVQSPRYKIIEKKQPVAFWCNPISGHNTLYWYLQNLGQGPELLIRYENEEAVDDSQLPKDRFSAERLKGVDSTLKIQPAELGDSAVYLCASSLFSGTFNEQFFGPGTRLTVL.

This chain uses TRBV7-9 with TRBJ2-1, with D unclear. Germline CDR1 reads SEHNR; CDR2 reads FQNEAQ (reference sequence). This CDR3 region has 15 residues. V was cut by 1 base and J by 0 bases, with 7 bases left in between. CDR3 residues: CASSLVLSSYNEQFF. DNA of the CDR3: TGTGCCAGCAGCTTAGTTCTGAGCTCCTACAATGAGCAGTTCTTC. Drawing the rest from reference TRBV7-9 and TRBJ2-1, the complete variable domain is DTGVSQNPRHKITKRGQNVTFRCDPISEHNRLYWYRQTLGQGPEFLTYFQNEAQLEKSRLLSDRFSAERPKGSFSTLEIQRTEQGDSAMYLCASSLVLSSYNEQFFGPGTRLTVL.

The chain couples TRBV5-6 to TRBJ2-1, with 7 positions matching TRBD1. In germline, CDR1 is SGHDT, CDR2 YYEEEE. The junction had 4 bases not matched to a gene; V was cut back by 4 bases and J by 0 bases. The CDR3 covers 15 residues. CDR3 sequence (DNA): TGTGCCAGCAGCGAAGGGACAGCCTCCTACAATGAGCAGTTCTTC. It translates to CASSEGTASYNEQFF. Supplemented by reference TRBV5-6 and TRBJ2-1, the full variable domain reads DAGVTQSPTHLIKTRGQQVTLRCSPKSGHDTVSWYQQALGQGPQFIFQYYEEEERQRGNFPDRFSGHQFPNYSSELNVNALLLGDSALYLCASSEGTASYNEQFFGPGTRLTVL.